This TCR beta chain was obtained from a study of regulatory T cells in long-lasting Graves disease. Study-level information: Persistent Graves' disease meant over 5 years of antithyroid drugs with positive TSH receptor antibodies.

As for time point: persistent/refractory GD, antithyroid drugs over 5 years with positive TRAb. Extracted RNA from PBMCs served as the source of the TCR library. Peripheral blood, roughly 8.8 milliliters of it, was drawn into EDTA tubes. V was clipped by 2 bases and J by 2 bases, with 10 bases between them. The CDR3 is 14 residues long. CDR1 is MNHEY, CDR2 SVGAGI, per germline. To make TCR beta libraries, researchers used iRepertoire HTBI primers and Arm-PCR of CDR3 regions. From the multiplex PCR reads, TCRdb called clonotypes with MiXCR, one entry per CDR3 protein. The table lists some 330,000 distinct CDR3 sequences, roughly 24% of them singletons. There are many counts of this clonotype.

The source of this sequence is a woman in her forties with Graves disease. The source was peripheral blood mononuclear cells (PBMCs), collected when the disease was refractory, from a patient treated with antithyroid drugs. The V and J genes are TRBV6-5 and TRBJ2-7, with D possibly being TRBD2 (6 bases). This CDR3 reads CASSYRGTAYEQYF. The DNA for the CDR3 is TGTGCCAGCAGTTACCGCGGGACCGCCTACGAGCAGTACTTC.